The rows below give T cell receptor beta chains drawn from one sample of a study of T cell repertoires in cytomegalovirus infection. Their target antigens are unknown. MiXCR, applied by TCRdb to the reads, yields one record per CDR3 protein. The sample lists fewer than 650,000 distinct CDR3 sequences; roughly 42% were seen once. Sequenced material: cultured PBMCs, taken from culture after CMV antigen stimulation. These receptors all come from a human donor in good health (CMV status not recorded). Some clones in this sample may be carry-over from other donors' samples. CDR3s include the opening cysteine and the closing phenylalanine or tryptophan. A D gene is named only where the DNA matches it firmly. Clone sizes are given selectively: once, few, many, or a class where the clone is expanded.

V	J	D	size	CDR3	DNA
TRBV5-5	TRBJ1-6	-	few	CASSPEGHQGSSPLHF	TGTGCCAGCAGCCCCGAAGGTCATCAGGGTAGTTCACCCCTCCACTTT
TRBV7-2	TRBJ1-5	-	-	CASSLSVGVDQPQHF	TGTGCCAGCAGCTTATCGGTGGGGGTAGATCAGCCCCAGCATTTT
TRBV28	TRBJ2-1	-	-	CASSYPGAPHGQFF	TGTGCCAGCAGTTACCCCGGGGCCCCCCATGGGCAGTTCTTC
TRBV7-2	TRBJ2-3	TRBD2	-	CASSLPPLAGGPWGTDTQYF	TGTGCCAGCAGCTTGCCCCCCCTAGCGGGAGGGCCATGGGGCACAGATACGCAGTATTTT
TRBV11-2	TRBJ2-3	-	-	CASSSLGGGGTDTQYF	TGTGCCAGCAGCTCCTTAGGGGGGGGGGGCACAGATACGCAGTATTTT
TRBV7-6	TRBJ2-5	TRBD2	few	CASSLAASGRAGETQYF	TGTGCCAGCAGCTTAGCGGCTAGCGGGAGGGCCGGGGAGACCCAGTACTTC
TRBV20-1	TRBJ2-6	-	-	CSARGGAGANVLTF	TGCAGTGCTAGAGGCGGGGCTGGGGCCAACGTCCTGACTTTC
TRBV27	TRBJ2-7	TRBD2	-	CASSPNPPGLVPYEQYF	TGTGCCAGCAGCCCAAACCCCCCGGGACTAGTCCCCTACGAGCAGTACTTC
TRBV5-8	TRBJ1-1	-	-	CASSSSGTYTEAFF	TGTGCCAGCAGCTCCTCAGGGACGTACACTGAAGCTTTCTTT
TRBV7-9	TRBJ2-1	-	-	CASSPLSSEQFF	TGTGCCAGCAGCCCCCTATCGAGTGAGCAGTTCTTC
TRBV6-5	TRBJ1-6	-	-	CASTTGLGKTNSPLHF	TGTGCCAGCACTACTGGGCTCGGGAAAACTAATTCACCCCTCCACTTT
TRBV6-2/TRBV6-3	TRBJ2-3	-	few	CASSYLNRGTDTQYF	TGTGCCAGCAGTTACCTCAACAGAGGCACAGATACGCAGTATTTT
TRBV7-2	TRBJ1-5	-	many	CASTPEYSNQPQHF	TGTGCCAGCACCCCGGAGTATAGCAATCAGCCCCAGCATTTT
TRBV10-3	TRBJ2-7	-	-	CAISELEGGYEQYF	TGTGCCATCAGTGAGTTGGAAGGGGGCTACGAGCAGTACTTC
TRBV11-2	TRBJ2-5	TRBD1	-	CASSQGQVPQETQYF	TGTGCCAGCAGCCAAGGACAGGTACCCCAAGAGACCCAGTACTTC
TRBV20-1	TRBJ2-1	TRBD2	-	CSARGITSGPVWEQFF	TGCAGTGCTAGAGGGATAACTAGCGGTCCGGTTTGGGAGCAGTTCTTC
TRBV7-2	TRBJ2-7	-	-	CASSLDWDPSSYEQYF	TGTGCCAGCAGCTTAGATTGGGACCCGAGCTCCTACGAGCAGTACTTC
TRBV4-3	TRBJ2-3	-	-	CASSQDRGLPLSTDTQYF	TGCGCCAGCAGCCAAGATCGTGGTTTACCCCTTAGCACAGATACGCAGTATTTT
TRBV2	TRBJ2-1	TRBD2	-	CASHKGLAGSSEQFF	TGTGCCAGCCATAAGGGACTAGCGGGCTCAAGTGAGCAGTTCTTC
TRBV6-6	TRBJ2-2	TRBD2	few	CASSGGTSGANTGELFF	TGTGCCAGCAGTGGGGGGACTAGCGGGGCGAACACCGGGGAGCTGTTTTTT
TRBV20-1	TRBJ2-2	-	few	CSATGRALRGGELFF	TGCAGTGCTACCGGTCGTGCCCTAAGGGGCGGGGAGCTGTTTTTT
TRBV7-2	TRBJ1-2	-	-	CASSPAHLYGYTF	TGTGCCAGCAGCCCGGCCCATCTCTATGGCTACACCTTC
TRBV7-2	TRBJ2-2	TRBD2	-	CASSRTSAGELFF	TGTGCCAGCAGCCGGACTAGCGCCGGGGAGCTGTTTTTT
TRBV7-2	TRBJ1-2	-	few	CASSHGGDRSYGYTF	TGTGCCAGCAGCCATGGGGGAGACAGATCTTATGGCTACACCTTC
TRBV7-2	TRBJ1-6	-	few	CASRPDSGNSPLHF	TGTGCCAGCAGACCGGACAGCGGGAATTCACCCCTCCACTTT
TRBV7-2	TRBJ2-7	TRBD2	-	CASSLTSGNEQYF	TGTGCCAGCAGCCTAACTAGCGGGAACGAGCAGTACTTC
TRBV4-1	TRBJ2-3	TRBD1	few	CASSPRDRHTDTQYF	TGCGCCAGCAGCCCCCGGGACAGGCACACAGATACGCAGTATTTT
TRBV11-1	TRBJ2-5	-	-	CASSLGSQGTQYF	TGTGCCAGCAGCTTGGGGTCCCAAGGGACCCAGTACTTC
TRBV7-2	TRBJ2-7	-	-	CASSPSHYEQYF	TGTGCCAGCAGCCCCTCTCATTACGAGCAGTACTTC
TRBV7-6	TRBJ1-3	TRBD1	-	CASSSRQGNSGNTIYF	TGTGCCAGCAGCTCGAGACAGGGGAACTCTGGAAACACCATATATTTT
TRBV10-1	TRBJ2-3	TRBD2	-	CASSSTSGSGTDTQYF	TGCGCCAGCAGCTCGACTAGCGGGAGTGGGACAGATACGCAGTATTTT
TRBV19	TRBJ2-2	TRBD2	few	CASSKLIGLAPTGELFF	TGTGCCAGTAGCAAACTAATCGGACTAGCGCCCACCGGGGAGCTGTTTTTT
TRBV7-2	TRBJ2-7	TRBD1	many	CASRRDRGGGEQYF	TGTGCCAGCAGGAGGGACAGGGGGGGAGGCGAGCAGTACTTC
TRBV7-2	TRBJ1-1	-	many	CASSFGQMNTEAFF	TGTGCCAGCAGCTTCGGACAGATGAACACTGAAGCTTTCTTT
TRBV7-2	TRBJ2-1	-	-	CASSLARGAGEQFF	TGTGCCAGCAGCTTAGCGAGGGGGGCGGGTGAGCAGTTCTTC
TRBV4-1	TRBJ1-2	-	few	CASSQDQGIDYGYTF	TGCGCCAGCAGCCAAGATCAGGGGATCGACTATGGCTACACCTTC
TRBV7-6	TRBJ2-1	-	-	CASSLVASTYNEQFF	TGTGCCAGCAGCTTAGTAGCGAGTACCTACAATGAGCAGTTCTTC
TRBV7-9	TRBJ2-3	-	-	CASSSEGPTDTQYF	TGTGCCAGCAGCTCCGAGGGACCCACAGATACGCAGTATTTT
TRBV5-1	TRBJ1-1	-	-	CASSLMGMGEAFF	TGCGCCAGCAGCTTGATGGGAATGGGCGAAGCTTTCTTT
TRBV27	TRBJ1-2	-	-	CASSPDAGRGFGYTF	TGTGCCAGCAGTCCGGATGCGGGTCGGGGATTTGGCTACACCTTC
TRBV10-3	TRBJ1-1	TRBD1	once	CAISRDRENTEAFF	TGTGCCATCAGCCGGGACAGGGAAAACACTGAAGCTTTCTTT
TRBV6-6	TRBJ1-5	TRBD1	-	CASSFDRETQPQHF	TGTGCCAGCAGTTTCGACAGGGAAACTCAGCCCCAGCATTTT
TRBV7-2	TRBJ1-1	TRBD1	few	CASSGSGQGGNTEAFF	TGTGCCAGCAGCGGTTCCGGACAGGGGGGGAACACTGAAGCTTTCTTT